The 13 T cell receptor beta chains reported below all come from one sample, sequenced in a study of blood T cell repertoires in COVID-19 (dated by TCRdb to about 2020). Libraries were built with the immunoSEQ multiplex PCR assay. This immuneACCESS table, as held by TCRdb, lists in-frame sequences with V and J called but not all clones. Of the missing ones, under half trace to an unresolved V gene in checked studies; the others have no known cause. The sample table lists 200,000 to 250,000 clones, roughly nine tenths of them with a count of one. The ten largest account for 6.2% of the sample. The sample was peripheral blood. These receptor sequences come from a man aged 55 to 70 with acute or convalescent COVID-19.

The chain joins TRBV27 to TRBJ2-5; D may be TRBD1 (7 bases). The CDR3 runs to 15 residues. Germline values: CDR1 MNHEY, CDR2 SMNVEV (reference sequence). Trimming cost V 5 bases and J 1 base, with 14 bases left between them. CDR3 nucleotides: TGTGCCAGCAGTCCGCGGGGACAGCCCCAAGAGACCCAGTACTTC. The encoded protein is CASSPRGQPQETQYF.

V gene TRBV6-5 combines with J gene TRBJ1-2, with unresolved D. The CDR3 extends over 13 amino acids. Per the germline V gene, CDR1 is MNHEY and CDR2 is SVGAGI. Trimming left V 5 bases short and J 8 bases short, with 15 bases between. CDR3 protein: CASSRTPERGYTF. The CDR3 bases are TGTGCCAGCAGTCGAACTCCAGAGAGGGGCTACACCTTC.

J is TRBJ2-7 and V is TRBV6-5, with D perhaps TRBD2 (6 bases). The CDR3 has 14 residues. Deletions cut 6 bases from V and 4 bases from J, with 16 bases between. The germline V gene has CDR1 MNHEY and CDR2 SVGAGI. The CDR3 coding sequence is TGTGCCAGCAGCAGGGCCGCGGGGCCTTACGAGCAGTACTTC. As protein: CASSRAAGPYEQYF.

The chain carries TRBV12-3 or TRBV12-4 and TRBJ2-5; possibly TRBD1 for D (5 bases). V was pared by 8 bases and J by 6 bases, with 16 bases between. The CDR3 covers 13 residues. CDR3 sequence: CASAPSDSQTQYF. The CDR3 region has the DNA TGTGCCAGCGCACCCTCAGACAGCCAGACCCAGTACTTC.

The chain combines TRBV7-3 with TRBJ1-1; 8 bases match TRBD1. V was clipped by 5 bases and J by 5 bases; unmatched bases: 4. The CDR3 spans 13 residues. The germline V gene has CDR1 SGHTA and CDR2 FQGTGA. The CDR3 reads CASSLTGVTEAFF. CDR3 DNA sequence: TGTGCCAGCAGCCTGACAGGGGTGACTGAAGCTTTCTTT.

This chain links TRBV3-1 (or the pseudogene TRBV3-2) with TRBJ1-5; D is ambiguous. Germline lookup yields CDR1 LGHDT and CDR2 YNNKEL (reference sequence). The CDR3 spans 14 residues. Between the trimmed V and J ends, which lost 0 bases and 4 bases, there was a span of 7 bases. The CDR3 DNA reads TGTGCCAGCAGCCAAGATCGGGAAAATCAGCCCCAGCATTTT. It encodes CASSQDRENQPQHF.

J is TRBJ1-2 and V is TRBV7-6; 8 nucleotides line up with TRBD1. Trimming took 1 base from V and 6 from J; bases not matched to a gene: 4. CDR1 is SGHVS and CDR2 is FNYEAQ in the germline V gene. The CDR3 loop spans 14 amino acids. CDR3 nucleotides: TGTGCCAGCAGCTTAGGCGACAGGGGAAATGGCTACACCTTC. Translating gives CASSLGDRGNGYTF. The full variable domain, completed using reference TRBV7-6 and TRBJ1-2, is GAGVSQSPRYKVTKRGQDVALRCDPISGHVSLYWYRQALGQGPEFLTYFNYEAQQDKSGLPNDRFSAERPEGSISTLTIQRTEQRDSAMYRCASSLGDRGNGYTFGSGTRLTVV.

This rearrangement joins TRBV6-5 to TRBJ2-5; 8 bases align to TRBD1. Germline V gene sequence: CDR1 MNHEY, CDR2 SVGAGI. The CDR3 is 15 residues long. The V gene end was trimmed by 1 base and the J gene end by 4 bases; junction bases not matched to a gene: 5. The CDR3 is CASSYWQGAGETQYF. As DNA, the CDR3 is TGTGCCAGCAGTTACTGGCAGGGGGCCGGAGAGACCCAGTACTTC.

The V call is TRBV12-5, the J call TRBJ1-5, with 7 bases matching TRBD1. With V trimmed by 6 bases and J by 0 bases, 5 bases remained unmatched. The V gene's germline CDR1 is LGHNT and CDR2 FRNRAP. This CDR3 is 15 amino acids long. CDR3 sequence reads: CASGTGTVSNQPQHF. The CDR3 bases are TGTGCTAGTGGGACCGGGACAGTTAGCAATCAGCCCCAGCATTTT.

V usage is TRBV7-3 and J usage is TRBJ2-7, with TRBD1 matching over 10 bases. The CDR3 loop spans 16 amino acids. Trimming cost V 5 bases and J 2 bases; bases outside gene matches: 9. CDR1 and CDR2 from the germline V gene are SGHTA and FQGTGA. The CDR3 nucleotides read TGTGCCAGCAGCCCGCGACAGGGGGCGAATGCCTACGAGCAGTACTTC. Translating it yields CASSPRQGANAYEQYF.

The chain links TRBV11-2 to TRBJ2-7; 8 positions agree with TRBD2. This CDR3 region has 14 residues. Germline V gene sequence: CDR1 SGHAT, CDR2 FQNNGV. The V and J ends lost 5 bases and 7 bases, in that order; junction bases with no gene match: 10. CDR3 region: CASSQGRGAREQYF. The CDR3 region has the DNA TGTGCCAGCAGCCAAGGGCGGGGGGCGCGGGAGCAGTACTTC.

This clone appeared a single time. The genes are TRBV19 and TRBJ2-2, with a tentative D call TRBD1 (6 bases). This CDR3 has 14 amino acids. Germline CDR1 is LNHDA and CDR2 is SQIVND (reference sequence). V lost 5 bases to trimming and J lost 5 bases, with 12 bases between them. This CDR3 reads CASSRITGTGELFF. In DNA form, the CDR3 reads TGTGCCAGTAGTCGGATTACAGGGACCGGGGAGCTGTTTTTT.

The rearrangement links TRBV6-6 to TRBJ1-1; unclear D gene. CDR1 MNHNY and CDR2 SVGAGI come from the germline V gene (reference sequence). V was trimmed by 3 bases and J by 1 base, leaving 9 bases between them. The CDR3 covers 14 residues. The DNA of the CDR3 is TGTGCCAGCAGTTATGTCCGCGGGAACACTGAAGCTTTCTTT. Protein: CASSYVRGNTEAFF.